This TCR beta chain emerged from a study of blood T cells in healthy people across ages. Study outcomes and limitations: As naive T cell percentage varied, TCR beta diversity correlated strongly with it. Donors of long life had a larger count of naive CD4+ cells and greater diversity than aged donors.

It was with a sample-barcoded 5' primer and a J-beta primer mix that a second PCR of roughly 6 to 12 cycles was run. Each CDR3 protein is one row after TCRdb ran MiXCR on the 5' RACE reads. The data show roughly 1,300,000 distinct CDR3 sequences, approximately 60% seen once. Every sample gave at least 5 micrograms of total RNA when it was extracted. On this clonotype itself: The antigen is not known.

CDR1 and CDR2 (germline): MGHRA, YSYEKL. With 11 bases removed from V and 7 bases from J, the gap between germline ends came to 15 bases. The CDR3 sequence is 12 residues long. This chain links TRBV4-1 with TRBJ2-1; D might be TRBD2 (6 bases). This clonotype originated in a man aged 18 to 35 in good health. Sequences were obtained from blood. CDR3 coding DNA: TGCGCCGCTAAAAAGGAGGGGAATGAGCAGTTCTTC. Translated, it gives CAAKKEGNEQFF.